This T cell receptor (beta chain) appears in the sequencing data of a study of blood T cell repertoires in COVID-19. Study as a whole: COVID-19 samples, acute and convalescent, were from the United States, Italy and Spain. T cells, B-cell-depleted T cells, or PBMCs supplied cDNA or gDNA.

Looked up from germline, CDR1 is MDHEN and CDR2 is SYDVKM. CDR3 length: 16 amino acids. V dropped 5 bases and J dropped 0; count of bases not matched to a gene: 6. This clone has just one count. Original data processing: For nucleated cells, counts were estimated from reference gene primer amplification. Sequencing used immunoSEQ multiplex PCR; TCRdb keeps in-frame clones, though not all of them. That table supplies the V and J calls and clone size; D and trimming were determined from the DNA. Of more than 250,000 clones listed, about 90% are singletons. Input material: peripheral blood. This receptor was taken from a woman between 50 and 59 years old with COVID-19, enrolled during active disease. The chain carries TRBV28 and TRBJ2-1; 8 nucleotides line up with TRBD2. In DNA form, the CDR3 reads TGTGCCAGCAGTGCTCCGGGACTAGTCTCCTACAATGAGCAGTTCTTC. Translation: CASSAPGLVSYNEQFF.